This TCR beta chain was captured in a study of OX40 agonist ivuxolimab in advanced cancers. A word on this clone: Its antigen is not known.

There are 17 residues in the CDR3. Germline-derived CDR1 and CDR2 are KGHSH and LQKENI. Trimming pared 8 bases from V and 0 bases from J, leaving 19 bases between. Libraries were prepared by immunoSEQ multiplex PCR; TCRdb keeps only in-frame clonotypes and omits some of them. The table has 50,000 or so clones, 85% seen once. General study findings and limits: Dose levels from 0.1 to 3.0 mg/kg saw CD4+ and CD8+ blood T cells expand clonally by week 6.

This sample comprised CD4+ or CD8+ T cells sorted from blood, obtained in a trial of the OX40 agonist ivuxolimab. The receptor was derived from an adult with an advanced solid tumor such as melanoma, head and neck, liver or kidney cancer. V gene TRBV18 combines with J gene TRBJ2-2, with a tentative D call TRBD1 (6 bases). The CDR3, as DNA: TGTGCCAGCGCCCGGGGACAAGCTTTAACGAACACCGGGGAGCTGTTTTTT. It encodes CASARGQALTNTGELFF.